This passage covers 13 T cell receptor beta chains from one sample sequenced in a study of blood T cells in healthy people across ages. A second roughly 6 to 11 cycle PCR used barcoded and J-beta primers. Using its own MiXCR run on the 5' RACE reads, TCRdb lists one record per CDR3 protein. The sample records approximately 350,000 distinct CDR3 sequences, about 52% being singletons. The sample taken for sequencing was blood. These receptors all come from a man aged 55 to 70 in good health.

This clonotype was seen a few times. The rearrangement links TRBV6-5 to TRBJ1-4; no reliable D call. CDR1 is MNHEY and CDR2 is SVGAGI in the germline V gene. V lost 4 bases and J 8 bases, leaving 14 bases between the germline ends. The CDR3 extends over 14 amino acids. CDR3 region: CASSFSSVQEKLFF. CDR3 nucleotides: TGTGCCAGCAGTTTCTCCTCAGTGCAGGAAAAACTGTTTTTT.

This chain joins TRBV5-1 and TRBJ2-7; 8 nucleotides match TRBD1. The CDR3 consists of 14 residues. The germline gives CDR1 SGHRS, CDR2 YFSETQ. V lost 5 bases to trimming and J lost 0 bases; unmatched junction nucleotides: 4. In DNA, the CDR3 is TGCGCCAGCAGTCAGGGGGCTAGCTCCTACGAGCAGTACTTC. It translates to CASSQGASSYEQYF.

This clonotype was seen more than once but under ten times. CDR3 protein: CSVGRSTDTQYF. In DNA, the CDR3 is TGCAGCGTTGGTAGGTCCACAGATACGCAGTATTTT. J is TRBJ2-3 and V is TRBV29-1, with D unresolved. The V end lost 4 bases, the J end lost 2 bases, and 7 bases lay between the germline ends. There are 12 residues in the CDR3. Looked up from germline, CDR1 is SQVTM and CDR2 is ANQGSEA.

This clonotype has just a few counts. The rearrangement uses TRBV6-1 and TRBJ2-3, with a weak D call TRBD2 (5 bases). Germline V gene lookup returns CDR1 MNHNS and CDR2 SASEGT. This CDR3 contains 13 residues. With 7 bases removed from V and 3 bases from J, the gap between germline ends came to 11 bases. CDR3 protein: CASNIARTDTQYF. In DNA form, the CDR3 reads TGTGCCAGCAACATAGCGAGGACAGATACGCAGTATTTT.

The V and J genes are TRBV18 and TRBJ1-2; D gene unclear. Germline V gene data show CDR1 as KGHSH and CDR2 as LQKENI. V dropped 1 base and J dropped 6 bases, with 12 bases sitting between them. The CDR3 spans 14 residues. CDR3 sequence reads: CASSPRRQSDGYTF. CDR3 DNA: TGTGCCAGCTCACCACGGAGGCAGTCGGATGGCTACACCTTC.

V gene TRBV4-3 combines with J gene TRBJ2-6; maybe TRBD1 (6 bases). The CDR3 covers 16 residues. The germline V gene encodes CDR1 LGHNA and CDR2 YSLEER. Trimming stripped 0 bases from V and 4 bases from J, with 10 bases between. The CDR3 here is CASSQDRGTGANVLTF. The CDR3 bases are TGCGCCAGCAGCCAAGATAGGGGGACCGGGGCCAACGTCCTGACTTTC.

This clonotype has just one count. The J gene is TRBJ2-5, the V gene TRBV25-1; 10 positions match TRBD2. Germline V gene sequence: CDR1 MGHDK, CDR2 SYGVNS. J lost 1 base, V lost 5 bases, and 4 bases had no gene match. CDR3 length: 15 residues. The CDR3 DNA is TGTGCCAGCAGTACTAGCGGGGTCCCCCAAGAGACCCAGTACTTC. It specifies CASSTSGVPQETQYF.

This clonotype was seen more than once but under ten times. The genes are TRBV6-1 and TRBJ1-2; the match to TRBD1 covers 8 bases. V trimming: 8 bases; J trimming: 7 bases; junction bases outside the gene matches: 12. Looked up from germline, CDR1 is MNHNS and CDR2 is SASEGT. The CDR3 is 14 amino acids. The CDR3: CASGQRQGIIGYTF. The CDR3 DNA sequence: TGTGCCAGCGGCCAGCGACAGGGGATTATTGGCTACACCTTC.

The chain is built from TRBV20-1 and TRBJ1-2; unclear D gene. The CDR3 has 14 residues. Trimming removed 6 bases from V and 4 bases from J, with 18 bases in between. Looked up from germline, CDR1 is DFQATT and CDR2 is SNEGSKA (reference sequence). In DNA form, the CDR3 reads TGCAGTGCGACCGGGGATTCGGGGTCCTATGGCTACACCTTC. It yields the protein CSATGDSGSYGYTF.

The chain employs TRBV9 and TRBJ1-2; perhaps TRBD1 as D (5 bases). The CDR3 is made up of 15 amino acids. V lost 4 bases, J lost 0 bases, and 13 bases lay in between. CDR1 is SGDLS and CDR2 is YYNGEE in the germline V gene. CDR3 sequence (DNA): TGTGCCAGCAGCTACGCCTCGACAGCTAACTATGGCTACACCTTC. Encoded protein: CASSYASTANYGYTF.

With respect to this clonotype: A much larger clone differs from this one at a single base, so this may be a read error. The gene calls are TRBV28 and TRBJ2-1; D perhaps matches TRBD2 (6 bases). CDR1 and CDR2 (germline): MDHEN, SYDVKM. The V gene lost 5 bases and the J gene lost 7 bases, with 18 bases spanning the gap. This CDR3 contains 15 residues. The chain's CDR3 is CASSTWTGGKNEQFF. CDR3 in DNA: TGTGCCAGCAGTACCTGGACTGGCGGGAAGAATGAGCAGTTCTTC.

This chain connects TRBV2 to TRBJ1-6, with D unresolved. V was pared by 4 bases and J by 6 bases, with 13 bases between. Per germline, CDR1 SNHLY and CDR2 FYNNEI. The CDR3 loop spans 15 amino acids. The CDR3 region has the DNA TGTGCCAGCAGTGCCCGAGATCCGGCTAATTCACCCCTCCACTTT. This translates into CASSARDPANSPLHF.

The J gene is TRBJ2-3, the V gene TRBV12-3 or TRBV12-4, with 7 nucleotides matching TRBD2. V was clipped by 3 bases and J by 15 bases; unmatched bases: 18. This CDR3 region has 15 residues. This CDR3 is CASSFGRSSTDVQYF. CDR3 nucleotides: TGTGCCAGCAGTTTCGGGAGGTCTAGCACAGATGTGCAATATTTT.